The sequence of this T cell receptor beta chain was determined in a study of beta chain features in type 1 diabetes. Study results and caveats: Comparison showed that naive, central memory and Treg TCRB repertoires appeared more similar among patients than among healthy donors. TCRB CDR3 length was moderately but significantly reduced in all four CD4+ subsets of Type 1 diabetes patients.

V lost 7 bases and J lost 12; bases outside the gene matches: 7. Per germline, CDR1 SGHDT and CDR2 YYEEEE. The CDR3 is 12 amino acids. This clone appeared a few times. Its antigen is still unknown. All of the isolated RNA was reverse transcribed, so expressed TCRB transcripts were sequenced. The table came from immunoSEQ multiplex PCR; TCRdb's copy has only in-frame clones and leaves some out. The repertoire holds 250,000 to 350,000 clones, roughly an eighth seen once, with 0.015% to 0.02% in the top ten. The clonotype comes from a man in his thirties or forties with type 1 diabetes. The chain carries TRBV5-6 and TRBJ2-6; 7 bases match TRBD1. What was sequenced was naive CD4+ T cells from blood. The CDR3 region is CASRGQAGVLTF. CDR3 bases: TGTGCCAGCCGCGGACAGGCTGGCGTCCTGACTTTC.